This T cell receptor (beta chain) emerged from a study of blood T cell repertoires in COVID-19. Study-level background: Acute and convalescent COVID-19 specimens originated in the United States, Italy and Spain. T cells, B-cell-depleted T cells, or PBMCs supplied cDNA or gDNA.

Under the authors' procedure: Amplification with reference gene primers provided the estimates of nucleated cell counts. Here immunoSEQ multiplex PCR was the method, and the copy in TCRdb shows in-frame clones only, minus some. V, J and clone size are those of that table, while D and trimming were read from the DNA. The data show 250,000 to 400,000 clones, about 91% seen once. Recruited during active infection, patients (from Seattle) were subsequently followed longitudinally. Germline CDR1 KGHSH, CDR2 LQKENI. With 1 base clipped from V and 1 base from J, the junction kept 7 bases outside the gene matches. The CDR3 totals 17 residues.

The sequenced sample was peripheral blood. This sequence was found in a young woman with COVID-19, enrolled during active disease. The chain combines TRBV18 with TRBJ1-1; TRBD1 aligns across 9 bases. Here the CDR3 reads CASSPQDRGSGNTEAFF. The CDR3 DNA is TGTGCCAGCTCACCACAGGACAGGGGAAGCGGGAACACTGAAGCTTTCTTT.